This T cell receptor (beta chain) is drawn from a study of tumor-infiltrating lymphocytes in primary liver carcinoma. Note on this clonotype: Its antigen is not known. The CDR3 does not end in the conserved phenylalanine or tryptophan, so this is likely a read error. No DNA is shown, since the ends of the CDR3 on it are uncertain; the CDR3 is the one TCRdb lists.

Starting material for RNA and DNA co-extraction consisted of roughly 19-31 mg of unsorted bulk tissue. No patient had received treatment, and all had chronic HBV infection. Germline CDR1 MNHEY, CDR2 SVGAGI. The CDR3 length equals 17 residues, ends included. Constant-region priming of approximately 0.55 ug total RNA yielded TCR beta cDNA. Three nested multiplex PCR rounds, a slightly modified ARM-PCR, produced the libraries for TCR beta. In the first two PCR rounds, TRBV1-TRBV30 forward primers were paired with a C-beta reverse primer, and each round lasted approximately 10 cycles. TCRdb re-called the multiplex PCR reads with MiXCR, one entry per CDR3 protein. The top ten clones hold approximately 30% of a sample with about 44,000 distinct CDR3 sequences, roughly 77% of them seen once. Study-wide results and caveats: Lower overlap was observed for tumor-adjacent and tumor-blood pairs relative to tumor region pairs. The proportion of top clones found throughout all five tumor regions was only about 7-25%.

The rearrangement uses TRBV6-5 and TRBJ2-5; the table calls TRBD1, which could not be checked here. This clonotype was sampled from a man between 40 and 49 years old with primary liver carcinoma and hepatitis B virus infection. Sequenced sample: liver tumor tissue from sampling region 3. Subset given: tumor region T3, left-lateral pole. Here the CDR3 reads CASSYRRSDPEAETHYL.